This TCR beta chain stems from a study of radiotherapy plus CTLA-4 blockade in lung cancer. The CDR3 loop spans 15 amino acids. V dropped 4 bases and J dropped 5 bases, with 15 bases sitting between them. The V gene's germline CDR1 is LGHNA and CDR2 YNFKEQ. Produced via immunoSEQ multiplex PCR; TCRdb's table is partial and in-frame only. Of some 50,000 clones listed, about 83% are singletons. This receptor was obtained from a human donor with non-small cell lung cancer whose response to radiotherapy plus ipilimumab could not be evaluated. This chain joins TRBV4-2 and TRBJ2-1, with D possibly being TRBD2 (5 bases). The sample was peripheral blood, taken from a patient treated with radiotherapy plus ipilimumab. CDR3 loop: CASSRSRELDNEQFF. CDR3 bases: TGTGCCAGCAGCCGGTCCCGGGAACTCGACAATGAGCAGTTCTTC.